This entry lists 9 T cell receptor beta chains sequenced from one sample in a study of T cell changes during pregnancy in multiple sclerosis. Libraries were prepared by immunoSEQ multiplex PCR; TCRdb keeps only in-frame clonotypes and omits some of them. This sample has roughly 90,000 clones, with 91% found just once. The sequenced sample was peripheral blood, obtained in the first trimester of pregnancy. The receptors were gathered from a female donor in good health, enrolled as a control in a pregnancy study.

This rearrangement joins TRBV5-4 to TRBJ1-2, with a possible D match to TRBD1 (6 bases). Germline loops: CDR1 SGHNT, CDR2 YYREEE (reference sequence). The CDR3 has 13 amino acids. Trimming cost V 4 bases and J 6 bases, with 13 bases left between them. Here the CDR3 DNA reads TGTGCCAGCAGCGACCAGGGGAGGGATGGCTACACCTTC. Translating gives CASSDQGRDGYTF.

The rearrangement joins TRBV18 to TRBJ2-1; the match to TRBD1 covers 10 bases. The trim removed 5 bases at V and 7 bases at J, leaving 14 bases unmatched. Germline CDR1 reads KGHSH; CDR2 reads LQKENI. This CDR3 is built from 17 residues. This chain's CDR3 is CASSAIPPGQGRNEQFF. In DNA form, the CDR3 reads TGTGCCAGCTCAGCAATACCACCGGGACAGGGGCGAAATGAGCAGTTCTTC.

The chain employs TRBV10-3 and TRBJ1-1, with TRBD1 identical over 8 bases. Looked up from germline, CDR1 is ENHRY and CDR2 is SYGVKD. The trim removed 10 bases at V and 5 bases at J, leaving 6 bases unmatched. This CDR3 region has 12 residues. The CDR3 sequence is CATGQGATEAFF. The CDR3 nucleotides read TGTGCCACCGGACAGGGAGCGACTGAAGCTTTCTTT.

For the CDR3, the DNA is TGTGCCAGCTCACCACCTGGAGTAAACTATGGCTACACCTTC. This encodes CASSPPGVNYGYTF. The chain recombines TRBV18 with TRBJ1-2; D gene ambiguous. Trimming removed 0 bases from V and 2 bases from J, with 7 bases in between. The CDR3 covers 14 residues. Germline CDR1 is KGHSH and CDR2 is LQKENI.

The rearrangement links TRBV6-6 to TRBJ1-2; D is possibly TRBD1 (6 bases). The CDR3 runs 13 residues. With 11 bases removed from V and 2 bases from J, the gap between germline ends came to 15 bases. In germline, CDR1 is MNHNY, CDR2 SVGAGI (reference sequence). The CDR3 is CAVAGQPNYGYTF. The CDR3 DNA follows: TGTGCCGTGGCCGGACAGCCGAACTATGGCTACACCTTC.

The chain employs TRBV15 and TRBJ1-4; 7 positions match TRBD1. V lost 0 bases, J lost 0 bases, and 10 bases stayed unmatched. Germline CDR1 is LNHNV and CDR2 is YYDKDF (reference sequence). The length of the CDR3 is 19 residues. Here the CDR3 reads CATSRDRGQTSTTNEKLFF. The CDR3 coding sequence is TGTGCCACCAGCAGAGATCGGGGACAGACTTCAACAACTAATGAAAAACTGTTTTTT. Looking up the rest from reference TRBV15 and TRBJ1-4 gives the full variable domain: DAMVIQNPRYQVTQFGKPVTLSCSQTLNHNVMYWYQQKSSQAPKLLFHYYDKDFNNEADTPDNFQSRRPNTSFCFLDIRSPGLGDTAMYLCATSRDRGQTSTTNEKLFFGSGTQLSVL.

The chain combines TRBV7-8 with TRBJ2-7; tentatively, D is TRBD2 (5 bases). This CDR3 has 11 amino acids. Germline V gene sequence: CDR1 SGHVS, CDR2 FQNEAQ. The germline V and J ends were trimmed by 8 bases and 2 bases, with 7 bases remaining between them. CDR3: CASGETYEQYF. Here the CDR3 DNA reads TGTGCCAGCGGGGAGACCTACGAGCAGTACTTC.

This CDR3 reads CASSYRTGGPEAFF. The CDR3 DNA reads TGTGCCAGCAGTTACCGGACGGGGGGACCTGAAGCTTTCTTT. The gene calls are TRBV27 and TRBJ1-1; possible D gene TRBD1, 5 bases. The V gene's germline CDR1 is MNHEY and CDR2 SMNVEV (reference sequence). The CDR3 is made up of 14 amino acids. The ends were cut back, 4 bases at V and 6 bases at J, with 15 bases in the middle.

The rearrangement joins TRBV5-1 to TRBJ1-1, with D perhaps TRBD1 (6 bases). Trimming shortened V by 0 bases and J by 4 bases, and 13 bases separated the two germline ends. This CDR3 is built from 15 residues. Germline V gene data show CDR1 as SGHRS and CDR2 as YFSETQ. CDR3 loop: CASSLDFAGATEAFF. The CDR3 bases are TGCGCCAGCAGCTTGGATTTCGCGGGGGCCACTGAAGCTTTCTTT.